One and the same sample provided the 32 T cell receptor beta chains below, sequenced in a study of Ad26.COV2.S vaccination and SARS-CoV-2 variants. Produced via immunoSEQ multiplex PCR; TCRdb's table is partial and in-frame only. The table includes more than 350,000 clones, about nine tenths detected once. Sample treatment: roughly 20 received Ad26.COV2.S at low or high dose, single or two shots; roughly 5 received placebo; per-sample allocation not given. Samples analyzed were those drawn on day 63 after the first vaccine or placebo injection. Specimen: peripheral blood, collected in a trial of Ad26.COV2.S vaccine versus placebo. Source of these receptors: a person aged 18 to 65 who received the Ad26.COV2.S COVID-19 vaccine or a placebo.

The V gene is TRBV10-3, the J gene TRBJ2-1; TRBD1 agrees at 7 bases. The length of the CDR3 is 13 residues. CDR1 ENHRY and CDR2 SYGVKD come from the germline V gene. Unmatched junction bases numbered 7, after V lost 5 bases and J lost 9 bases. As DNA, the CDR3 is TGTGCCATCAGTCCCACAGGGGATGGTGAGCAGTTCTTC. Protein product: CAISPTGDGEQFF.

The gene calls are TRBV3-1 (or the pseudogene TRBV3-2) and TRBJ1-1; D remains unclear. V lost 0 bases and J 10 bases, leaving 18 bases between the germline ends. There are 15 residues in the CDR3. Germline V gives CDR1 LGHDT, CDR2 YNNKEL (reference sequence). The CDR3 DNA reads TGTGCCAGCAGCCAAGAAGAACTGTGCCAGGAGGGAGCTTTCTTT. Protein product: CASSQEELCQEGAFF.

The CDR3: CASSTGDRAYEQYF. The CDR3 coding sequence is TGTGCCAGCAGCACCGGGGACCGAGCCTACGAGCAGTACTTC. The chain joins TRBV6-2 or TRBV6-3 to TRBJ2-7; D possibly matches TRBD1 or TRBD2 (5 bases each). The V and J ends lost 6 bases and 2 bases respectively, with 14 bases between them. Germline V gene lookup returns CDR1 MNHEY and CDR2 SVGEGT. CDR3 length: 14 residues.

V and J are TRBV7-9 and TRBJ2-5; D is unclear. Germline V gene lookup returns CDR1 SEHNR and CDR2 FQNEAQ (reference sequence). Trimming shortened V by 4 bases and J by 5 bases, and 8 bases separated the two germline ends. The CDR3 has 12 residues. The CDR3 DNA follows: TGTGCCAGCAGCTCCTTTTACGAGACCCAGTACTTC. It is translated as CASSSFYETQYF.

The chain uses TRBV30 and TRBJ1-1; D remains ambiguous. This CDR3 contains 13 residues. Looked up from germline, CDR1 is GTSNPN and CDR2 is SVGIG (reference sequence). The ends were cut back, 0 bases at V and 3 bases at J, with 8 bases in the middle. CDR3 DNA: TGTGCCTGGAGTGTATGGGCAGACACTGAAGCTTTCTTT. As protein: CAWSVWADTEAFF.

This CDR3 reads CASSTQGSLYGYTF. The CDR3 nucleotides are TGTGCCAGCAGTACACAGGGGTCCCTCTATGGCTACACCTTC. The chain uses TRBV25-1 and TRBJ1-2; TRBD1 agrees at 7 bases. CDR1 and CDR2 from the germline V gene are MGHDK and SYGVNS. The CDR3 has 14 residues. Trimming cost V 5 bases and J 4 bases; bases outside gene matches: 7.

This rearrangement joins TRBV21-1 to TRBJ1-1. TRBV21-1 is assigned pseudogene status. This CDR3 is 15 amino acids long. DNA of the CDR3: TGTGCCAGCATCGACCCGGGCAAGGATTGGCCTGAAGCTTTCTTT. Amino acid sequence: CASIDPGKDWPEAFF.

This clone came up a few times. The rearrangement links TRBV5-4 to TRBJ2-7; no clear D gene. Germline V gives CDR1 SGHNT, CDR2 YYREEE (reference sequence). The CDR3 has 13 residues. V gave up 3 bases and J gave up 0 bases, with 7 bases separating them. The CDR3 DNA sequence: TGTGCCAGCAGCTCTCGAAGCTCCTACGAGCAGTACTTC. Its protein product is CASSSRSSYEQYF.

Comment on this clone: Within the sample, other DNA sequences also encode this same CDR3. This chain joins TRBV30 and TRBJ1-5, with D possibly TRBD1 on 5 matching bases. Germline V gene sequence: CDR1 GTSNPN, CDR2 SVGIG (reference sequence). This CDR3 has 13 residues. V was trimmed by 0 bases and J by 5 bases, leaving 8 bases between them. This CDR3 reads CAWSVRGDQPQHF. The CDR3 bases are TGTGCCTGGAGTGTACGGGGCGATCAGCCCCAGCATTTT.

The rearrangement joins TRBV29-1 to TRBJ1-3; TRBD1 agrees at 7 bases. V shed 5 bases and J 3 bases; nucleotides not matched to a gene: 7. This CDR3 contains 14 residues. Germline lookup yields CDR1 SQVTM and CDR2 ANQGSEA. This chain's CDR3 is CSVQGGTVGNTIYF. Written as DNA, the CDR3 is TGCAGCGTTCAAGGCGGGACAGTTGGAAACACCATATATTTT.

About this clone itself: Other DNA variants within this sample encode the same CDR3. CDR3 amino acids: CASSLAGDSPLHF. In DNA form, the CDR3 reads TGTGCCAGCAGCTTGGCCGGAGATTCACCCCTCCACTTT. V is TRBV5-6 and J is TRBJ1-6; D remains ambiguous. The CDR3 runs to 13 residues. Between the trimmed V and J ends, which lost 0 bases and 8 bases, there was a span of 6 bases. Germline V CDR1 and CDR2: SGHDT, YYEEEE.

The chain uses TRBV24-1 and TRBJ2-3; D is possibly TRBD1 or TRBD2 (5 bases each). The germline gives CDR1 KGHDR, CDR2 SFDVKD. This CDR3 contains 16 residues. With 5 bases removed from V and 2 bases from J, the gap between germline ends came to 16 bases. The chain's CDR3 is CATSALGAGFTDTQYF. The CDR3 DNA is TGTGCCACCAGTGCCCTCGGGGCCGGATTCACAGATACGCAGTATTTT.

The rearrangement joins TRBV23-1 to TRBJ1-5; D not certain. TRBV23-1 is an ORF for which the function is uncertain. This CDR3 spans 18 amino acids. Trimming took 0 bases from V and 2 from J, leaving 17 bases between them. CDR3 residues: CASSQSLRGFLCNQPQHF. The CDR3 DNA reads as TGCGCCAGCAGTCAATCCTTGCGAGGGTTTCTATGCAATCAGCCCCAGCATTTT.

This chain links TRBV5-1 with TRBJ1-2; possibly TRBD1 for D (6 bases). Deletions cut 7 bases from V and 5 bases from J, with 9 bases between. The germline gives CDR1 SGHRS, CDR2 YFSETQ. The CDR3 extends over 11 amino acids. CDR3 in amino acids: CASGGAYGYTF. The DNA for the CDR3 is TGCGCCAGCGGGGGGGCGTATGGCTACACCTTC.

This chain links TRBV5-4 with TRBJ1-1; no reliable D call. The V end lost 3 bases, the J end lost 0 bases, and 6 bases lay between the germline ends. There are 13 residues in the CDR3. CDR1 SGHNT and CDR2 YYREEE come from the germline V gene (reference sequence). The CDR3 loop reads CASSSEVNTEAFF. In nucleotides, the CDR3 is TGTGCCAGCAGCTCAGAGGTGAACACTGAAGCTTTCTTT.

The chain uses TRBV4-1 and TRBJ1-3; D remains unclear. V was shortened by 4 bases and J by 4 bases, with 8 bases between the two germline ends. This CDR3 region has 13 residues. Per germline, CDR1 MGHRA and CDR2 YSYEKL. CDR3 coding DNA: TGCGCCAGCAGCCCTGCCGGAGGAAACACCATATATTTT. This codes for CASSPAGGNTIYF.

The chain has TRBV24-1 and TRBJ2-2, with D tentatively TRBD1 or TRBD2 (5 bases each). The CDR3 covers 13 residues. V was cut by 5 bases and J by 7 bases, with 10 bases left in between. The germline V gene has CDR1 KGHDR and CDR2 SFDVKD. This chain's CDR3 is CATSAFGGGELFF. CDR3 in DNA: TGTGCCACCAGTGCCTTTGGGGGCGGGGAGCTGTTTTTT.

The genes are TRBV7-9 and TRBJ1-5; 10 positions match TRBD1. CDR1 and CDR2 from the germline V gene are SEHNR and FQNEAQ (reference sequence). This CDR3 has 17 amino acids. V gave up 1 base and J gave up 1 base; unmatched junction bases: 4. The CDR3: CASSLGQGAESNQPQHF. The CDR3 DNA is TGTGCCAGCAGCTTAGGACAGGGGGCTGAGAGCAATCAGCCCCAGCATTTT.

The rearrangement links TRBV6-2 or TRBV6-3 to TRBJ1-5, with TRBD1 as a possible D gene (5 bases). Germline CDR1 MNHEY, CDR2 SVGEGT. V was trimmed by 2 bases and J by 1 base, leaving 9 bases between them. The CDR3 consists of 15 residues. The CDR3 protein is CASSYGGGSNQPQHF. Written as DNA, the CDR3 is TGTGCCAGCAGTTACGGGGGAGGCAGCAATCAGCCCCAGCATTTT.

The V call is TRBV4-3, the J call TRBJ2-1; no firm D call. The CDR3 consists of 16 residues. The V gene's germline CDR1 is LGHNA and CDR2 YSLEER. Trimming cost V 0 bases and J 0 bases, with 9 bases left between them. This CDR3 is CASSQEDSPSYNEQFF. CDR3 DNA: TGCGCCAGCAGCCAAGAAGACTCCCCCTCCTACAATGAGCAGTTCTTC.

Points on this clone: In the same sample, other DNA sequences code for this CDR3. This chain uses TRBV18 with TRBJ2-5; D is uncertain. V was cut by 3 bases and J by 5 bases, with 4 bases left in between. Germline lookup yields CDR1 KGHSH and CDR2 LQKENI. The CDR3 sequence is 11 residues long. CDR3 protein: CASSPGETQYF. For the CDR3, the DNA is TGTGCCAGCTCACCTGGGGAGACCCAGTACTTC.

This chain uses TRBV5-8 with TRBJ2-5; TRBD1 matches at 7 bases. The V and J ends lost 1 base and 5 bases, in that order; junction bases with no gene match: 2. This CDR3 has 13 amino acids. Germline loops: CDR1 SGHTS, CDR2 YDEGEE. CDR3 in amino acids: CASSLLRGETQYF. CDR3 nucleotide sequence: TGTGCCAGCAGCTTGCTCAGGGGGGAGACCCAGTACTTC. Combining the CDR3 with reference TRBV5-8 and TRBJ2-5 gives the whole variable domain EAGVTQSPTHLIKTRGQQATLRCSPISGHTSVYWYQQALGLGLQFLLWYDEGEERNRGNFPPRFSGRQFPNYSSELNVNALELEDSALYLCASSLLRGETQYFGPGTRLLVL.

The chain recombines TRBV7-2 with TRBJ1-2; possible D gene TRBD1, 5 bases. The V and J ends lost 5 bases and 0 bases respectively, with 16 bases between them. The germline gives CDR1 SGHTA, CDR2 FQGNSA. The CDR3 length is 16 residues. The CDR3 is CASSPNGAATNYGYTF. CDR3 bases: TGTGCCAGCAGCCCGAATGGGGCAGCAACTAACTATGGCTACACCTTC.

This rearrangement joins TRBV6-5 to TRBJ1-2; tentative D call: TRBD1 (5 bases). CDR1 is MNHEY, CDR2 SVGAGI, per germline. With 2 bases removed from V and 6 bases from J, the gap between germline ends came to 13 bases. This CDR3 is built from 14 residues. The CDR3 DNA reads TGTGCCAGCAGTTACACCGACAGCTGGGATGGCTACACCTTC. Protein sequence: CASSYTDSWDGYTF.

The V and J genes are TRBV15 and TRBJ2-7; 7 bases match TRBD1. V was pared by 8 bases and J by 6 bases, with 10 bases of the junction left unmatched. Germline V CDR1 and CDR2: LNHNV, YYDKDF (reference sequence). The CDR3 consists of 13 residues. The CDR3 DNA reads TGTGCCACCCGTGGGACAGCCCACGGCGAGCAGTACTTC. Its protein product is CATRGTAHGEQYF.

The chain joins TRBV7-9 to TRBJ1-2, with 12 bases fitting TRBD1. The germline V gene has CDR1 SEHNR and CDR2 FQNEAQ (reference sequence). The J segment lost 6 bases and the V segment lost 3 bases, leaving 8 bases of the junction unmatched. The length of the CDR3 is 16 residues. The CDR3 region has the DNA TGTGCCAGCAGCTTGGGGACAGGGGGCCGCGGAAATGGCTACACCTTC. It translates to CASSLGTGGRGNGYTF. Full variable domain (remainder filled in from reference TRBV7-9 and TRBJ1-2): DTGVSQNPRHKITKRGQNVTFRCDPISEHNRLYWYRQTLGQGPEFLTYFQNEAQLEKSRLLSDRFSAERPKGSFSTLEIQRTEQGDSAMYLCASSLGTGGRGNGYTFGSGTRLTVV.

CDR3 nucleotides: TGCAGCGTTGAAGGGGTAGATCAACCGGGACTAGCGGGAGGGACCGGGGAGCTGTTTTTT. This sequence encodes CSVEGVDQPGLAGGTGELFF. The chain carries TRBV29-1 and TRBJ2-2, with 16 bases aligning to TRBD2. CDR1 is SQVTM, CDR2 ANQGSEA, per germline. CDR3 length: 20 residues. V shed 1 base and J 5 bases; nucleotides not matched to a gene: 13.

As concerns this clone: The sample holds other DNA sequences that translate to the same CDR3. The V call is TRBV6-5, the J call TRBJ2-7; D is undetermined. V lost 3 bases and J 2 bases, leaving 8 bases between the germline ends. The germline CDR1 and CDR2 sequences are MNHEY and SVGAGI. This CDR3 has 13 residues. The CDR3 DNA reads TGTGCCAGCAGTTATGGCGGTACCTACGAGCAGTACTTC. This translates into CASSYGGTYEQYF.

This clone has ten or more counts. The V gene is TRBV27, the J gene TRBJ2-7; 8 nucleotides agree with TRBD2. J lost 4 bases, V lost 2 bases, and 10 bases had no gene match. Germline V lookup: CDR1 MNHEY, CDR2 SMNVEV (reference sequence). CDR3 length: 16 amino acids. The DNA of the CDR3 is TGTGCCAGCAGTTTAGTGAGTAGCGGGACCCGTTACGAGCAGTACTTC. It specifies CASSLVSSGTRYEQYF.

V and J are TRBV29-1 and TRBJ1-1; D is ambiguous. The CDR3 extends over 12 amino acids. The germline V and J ends were trimmed by 7 bases and 0 bases, with 9 bases remaining between them. The germline V gene encodes CDR1 SQVTM and CDR2 ANQGSEA. Written as DNA, the CDR3 is TGCAGCGCCGCCGGACTGAACACTGAAGCTTTCTTT. Protein product: CSAAGLNTEAFF.

The chain links TRBV4-3 to TRBJ1-4; D is possibly TRBD1 (5 bases). Germline CDR1 reads LGHNA; CDR2 reads YSLEER. This CDR3 has 17 amino acids. V lost 0 bases and J lost 4, with 15 bases in between. The CDR3 loop is CASSQETQTADNEKLFF. The CDR3 nucleotides are TGCGCCAGCAGCCAAGAAACACAGACAGCCGATAATGAAAAACTGTTTTTT.

This clone was recorded many times. The chain has TRBV16 and TRBJ2-7; 9 bases fit TRBD1. The V and J ends lost 4 bases and 3 bases, in that order; junction bases with no gene match: 4. The V gene's germline CDR1 is KGHSY and CDR2 FQNENV. This CDR3 is 14 amino acids long. The CDR3 loop reads CASSPGTGSYEQYF. The DNA for the CDR3 is TGTGCCAGCAGCCCCGGGACAGGGAGCTACGAGCAGTACTTC.